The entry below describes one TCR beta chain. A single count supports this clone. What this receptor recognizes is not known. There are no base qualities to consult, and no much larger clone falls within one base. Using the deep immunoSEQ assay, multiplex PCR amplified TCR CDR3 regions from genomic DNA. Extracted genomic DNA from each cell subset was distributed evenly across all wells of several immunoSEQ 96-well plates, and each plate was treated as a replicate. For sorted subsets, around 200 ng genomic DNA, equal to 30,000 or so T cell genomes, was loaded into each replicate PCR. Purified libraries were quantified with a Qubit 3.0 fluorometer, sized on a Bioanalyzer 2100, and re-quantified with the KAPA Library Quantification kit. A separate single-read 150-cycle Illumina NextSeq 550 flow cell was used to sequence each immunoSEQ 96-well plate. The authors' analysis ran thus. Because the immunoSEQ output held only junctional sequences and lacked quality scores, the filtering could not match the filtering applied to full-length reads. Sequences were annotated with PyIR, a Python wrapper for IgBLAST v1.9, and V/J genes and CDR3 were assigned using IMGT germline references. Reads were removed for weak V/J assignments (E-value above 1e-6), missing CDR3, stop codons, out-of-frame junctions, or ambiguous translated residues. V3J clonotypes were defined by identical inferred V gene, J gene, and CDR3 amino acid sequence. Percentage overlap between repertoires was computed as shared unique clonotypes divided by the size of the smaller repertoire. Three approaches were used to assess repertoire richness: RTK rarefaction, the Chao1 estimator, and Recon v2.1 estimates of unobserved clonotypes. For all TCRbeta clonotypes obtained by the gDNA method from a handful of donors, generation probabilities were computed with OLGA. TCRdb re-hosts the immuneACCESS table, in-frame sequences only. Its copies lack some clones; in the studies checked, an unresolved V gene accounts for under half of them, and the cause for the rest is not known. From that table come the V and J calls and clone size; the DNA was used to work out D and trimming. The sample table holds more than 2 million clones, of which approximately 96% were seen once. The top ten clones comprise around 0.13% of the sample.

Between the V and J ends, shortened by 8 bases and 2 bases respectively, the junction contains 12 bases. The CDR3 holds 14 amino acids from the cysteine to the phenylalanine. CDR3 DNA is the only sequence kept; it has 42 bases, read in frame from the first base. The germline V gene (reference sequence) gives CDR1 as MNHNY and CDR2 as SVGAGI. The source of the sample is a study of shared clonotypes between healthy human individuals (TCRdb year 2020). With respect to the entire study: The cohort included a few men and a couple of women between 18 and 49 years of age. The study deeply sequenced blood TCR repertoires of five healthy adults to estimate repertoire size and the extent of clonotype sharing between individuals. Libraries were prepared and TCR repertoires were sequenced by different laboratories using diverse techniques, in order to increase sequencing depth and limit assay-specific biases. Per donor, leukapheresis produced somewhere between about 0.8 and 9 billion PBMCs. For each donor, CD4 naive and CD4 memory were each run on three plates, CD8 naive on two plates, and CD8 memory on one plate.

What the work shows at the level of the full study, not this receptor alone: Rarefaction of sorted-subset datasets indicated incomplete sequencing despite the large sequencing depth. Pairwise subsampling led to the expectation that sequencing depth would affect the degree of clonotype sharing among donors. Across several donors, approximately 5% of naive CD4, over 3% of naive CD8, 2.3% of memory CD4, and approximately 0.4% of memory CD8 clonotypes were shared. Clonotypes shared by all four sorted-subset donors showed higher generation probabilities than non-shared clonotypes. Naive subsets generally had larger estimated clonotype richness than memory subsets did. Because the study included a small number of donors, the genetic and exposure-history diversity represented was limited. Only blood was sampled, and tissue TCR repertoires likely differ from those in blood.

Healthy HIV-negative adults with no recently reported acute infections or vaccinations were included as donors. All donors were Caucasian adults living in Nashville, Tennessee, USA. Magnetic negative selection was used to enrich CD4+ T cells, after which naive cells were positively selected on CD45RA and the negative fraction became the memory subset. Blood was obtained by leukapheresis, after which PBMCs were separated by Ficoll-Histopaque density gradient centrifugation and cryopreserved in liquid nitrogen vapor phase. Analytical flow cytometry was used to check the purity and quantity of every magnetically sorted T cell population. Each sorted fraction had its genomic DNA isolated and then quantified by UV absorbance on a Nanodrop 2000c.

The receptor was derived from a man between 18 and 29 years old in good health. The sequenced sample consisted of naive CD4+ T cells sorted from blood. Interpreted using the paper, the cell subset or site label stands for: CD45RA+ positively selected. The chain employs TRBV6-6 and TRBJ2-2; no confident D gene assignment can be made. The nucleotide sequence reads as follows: TGTGCCAGCGTAGGCCGTTCAAACACCGGGGAGCTGTTTTTT. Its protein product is CASVGRSNTGELFF.